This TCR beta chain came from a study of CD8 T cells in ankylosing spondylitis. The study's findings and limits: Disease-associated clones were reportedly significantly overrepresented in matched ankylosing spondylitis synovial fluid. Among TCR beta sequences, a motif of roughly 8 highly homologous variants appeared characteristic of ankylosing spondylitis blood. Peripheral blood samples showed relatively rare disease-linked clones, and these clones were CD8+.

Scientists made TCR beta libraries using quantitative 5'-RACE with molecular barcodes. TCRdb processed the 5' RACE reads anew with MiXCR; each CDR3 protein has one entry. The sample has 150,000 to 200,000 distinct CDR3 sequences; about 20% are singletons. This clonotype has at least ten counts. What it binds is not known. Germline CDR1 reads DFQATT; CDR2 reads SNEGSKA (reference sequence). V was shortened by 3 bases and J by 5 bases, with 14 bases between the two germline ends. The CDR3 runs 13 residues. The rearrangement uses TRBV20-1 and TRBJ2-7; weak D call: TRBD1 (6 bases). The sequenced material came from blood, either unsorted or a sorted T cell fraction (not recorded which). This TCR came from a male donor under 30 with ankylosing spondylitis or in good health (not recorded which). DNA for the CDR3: TGCAGTGCTAGCCTACAGGGAAGGAACGAGCAGTACTTC. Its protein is CSASLQGRNEQYF.